This T cell receptor beta chain was captured in a study of shared clonotypes between healthy human individuals. Deep-level settings were used for running the assay. Original data processing: In the immunoSEQ data, sequences were junction-only and lacked quality scores, so filtering differed. TCRdb's table, derived via immunoSEQ multiplex PCR, lists solely in-frame clones and lacks some. D and trimming were read from the DNA, whereas the V and J calls and clone size are those reported in that table. The sample lists nearly 2 million clones, 85% to 95% occurring once. Naive CD8 cells lacked CD45RO, underwent positive selection for CCR7 and left out terminally differentiated effector memory CD45RA+ cells. With respect to this clone: As yet, its antigen is unknown.

V shed 2 bases and J shed 2 bases, with 7 bases lying between them. Germline CDR1 reads WNHNN; CDR2 reads SYGVQD (reference sequence). The CDR3 runs 13 residues. Study findings and constraints: Limitation of the genetic and exposure-history diversity represented came from the few donors. The sampled material consisted only of blood, and tissue repertoires are likely to differ.

This sequence joins TRBV10-1 and TRBJ2-7; possibly TRBD2 for D (5 bases). Sample: naive CD8+ T cells sorted from blood. This clonotype was obtained from a man aged 18 to 30 in good health. CDR3 coding DNA: TGCGCCAGCAGTGAGGCAGCGGCCTACGAGCAGTACTTC. Translating it yields CASSEAAAYEQYF.